This TCR beta chain was documented in a study of regulatory T cells in long-lasting Graves disease. The CDR3 has 17 amino acids. The trim removed 0 bases at V and 7 bases at J, leaving 9 bases unmatched. Germline CDR1 is SGHRS and CDR2 is YFSETQ. This clonotype was seen many times. Its specificity is not known. Arm-PCR of CDR3 regions with iRepertoire HTBI primers generated TCR beta libraries. TCRdb reprocessed the multiplex PCR reads with MiXCR, giving one entry per CDR3 protein. The profile shows 320,000 or so distinct CDR3 sequences, 15% to 20% of them singletons. The time point is: newly diagnosed GD, antithyroid drugs for less than 3 months. RNA extracted from PBMCs served as the sequencing template. Broader study findings: Sample size, which was small, may have reduced accuracy. Persistent disease favored TRBV28, TRBJ1-2 and TRBJ2-5.

The origin of this receptor is a female donor with Graves disease. The sample here was peripheral blood mononuclear cells (PBMCs), taken at new diagnosis, from a patient treated with antithyroid drugs. This sequence joins TRBV5-1 and TRBJ2-1; the match to TRBD2 covers 11 bases. DNA of the CDR3: TGCGCCAGCAGCTTGGATGGACTAGCGGGTGCAAAGAATGAGCAGTTCTTC. Protein product: CASSLDGLAGAKNEQFF.